This T cell receptor beta chain was captured in a study of human T cells and chemical hapten exposure. General study points: DPC sensitization produced no change in TCRs with frequency above 1 in 1000. Expanded TCRs created a significantly greater count of big CDR3 similarity clusters than controls did.

Documented time point: pre-sensitization, week 0. Treatment reported: therapeutic diphenylcyclopropenone sensitization with weekly scalp DPC. The library tagged individual cDNA molecules with unique molecular identifiers. TCRdb re-derived calls from the RACE reads in MiXCR, one entry per CDR3 protein. The table has over 55,000 distinct CDR3 sequences, roughly 10% seen once. In germline, CDR1 is SQVTM, CDR2 ANQGSEA. The V end was cut by 7 bases, the J end by 6 bases, with 11 bases between. The CDR3 runs to 11 residues. Comment on this clonotype: Its antigen remains unknown.

The V gene is TRBV29-1, the J gene TRBJ2-3; D is ambiguous. This receptor was identified in a man aged 35 to 55 with alopecia areata. Some clones in this sample may be carry-over from other donors' samples. The starting material was whole blood, obtained in connection with sensitization to the hapten diphenylcyclopropenone (DPC). CDR3 in amino acids: CSAAGLDTQYF. CDR3 in DNA: TGCAGCGCTGCCGGGCTGGATACGCAGTATTTT.